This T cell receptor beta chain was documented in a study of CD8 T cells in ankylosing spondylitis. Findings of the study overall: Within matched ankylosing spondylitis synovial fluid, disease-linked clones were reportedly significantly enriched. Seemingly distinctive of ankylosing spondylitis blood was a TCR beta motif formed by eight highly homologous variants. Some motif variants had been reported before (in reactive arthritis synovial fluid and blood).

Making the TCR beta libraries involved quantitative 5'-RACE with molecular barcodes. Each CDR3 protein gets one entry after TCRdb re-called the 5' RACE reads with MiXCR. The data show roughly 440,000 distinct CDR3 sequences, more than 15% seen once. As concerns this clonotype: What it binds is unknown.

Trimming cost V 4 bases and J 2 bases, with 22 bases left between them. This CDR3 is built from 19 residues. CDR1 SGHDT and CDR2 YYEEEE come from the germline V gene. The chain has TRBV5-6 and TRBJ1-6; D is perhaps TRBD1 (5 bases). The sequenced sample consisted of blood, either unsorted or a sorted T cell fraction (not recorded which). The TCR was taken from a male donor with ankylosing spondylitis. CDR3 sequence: CASSLRGETEGPYNSPLHF. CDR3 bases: TGTGCCAGCAGCCTAAGAGGGGAGACCGAGGGACCCTATAATTCACCCCTCCACTTT.